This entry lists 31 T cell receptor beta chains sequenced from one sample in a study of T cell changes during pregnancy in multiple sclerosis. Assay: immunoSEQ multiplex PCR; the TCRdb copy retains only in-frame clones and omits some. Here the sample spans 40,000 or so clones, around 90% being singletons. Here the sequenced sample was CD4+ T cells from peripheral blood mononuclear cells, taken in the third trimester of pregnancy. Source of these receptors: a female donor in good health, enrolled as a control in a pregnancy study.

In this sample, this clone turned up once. Here the CDR3 DNA reads TGCGCCAGCAGCTTGGAGGAGGGAACTAATGAAAAACTGTTTTTT. Its translation: CASSLEEGTNEKLFF. This chain joins TRBV5-1 and TRBJ1-4; D unresolved. CDR1 SGHRS and CDR2 YFSETQ come from the germline V gene. The CDR3 has 15 residues. Trimming pared 0 bases from V and 1 base from J, leaving 7 bases between.

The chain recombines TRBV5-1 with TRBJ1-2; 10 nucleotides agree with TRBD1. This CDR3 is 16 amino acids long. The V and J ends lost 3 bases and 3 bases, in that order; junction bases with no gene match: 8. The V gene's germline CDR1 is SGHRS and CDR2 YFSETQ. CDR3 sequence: CASSSPDRGEYYGYTF. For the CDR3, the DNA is TGCGCCAGCAGCTCCCCGGACAGGGGGGAGTACTATGGCTACACCTTC.

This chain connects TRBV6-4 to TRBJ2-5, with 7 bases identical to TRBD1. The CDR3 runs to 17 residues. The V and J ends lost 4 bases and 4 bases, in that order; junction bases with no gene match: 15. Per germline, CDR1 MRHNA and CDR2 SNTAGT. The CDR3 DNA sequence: TGTGCCAGCAGTGCCCACGAGGTGTGTCAGGGGGTAGAGACCCAGTACTTC. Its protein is CASSAHEVCQGVETQYF.

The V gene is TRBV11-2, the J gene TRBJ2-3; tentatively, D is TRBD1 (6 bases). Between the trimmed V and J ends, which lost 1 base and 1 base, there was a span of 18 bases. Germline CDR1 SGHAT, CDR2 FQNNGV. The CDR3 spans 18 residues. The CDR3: CASSLGRGPNPGTDTQYF. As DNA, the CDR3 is TGTGCCAGCAGCTTAGGCAGGGGCCCCAACCCTGGCACAGATACGCAGTATTTT.

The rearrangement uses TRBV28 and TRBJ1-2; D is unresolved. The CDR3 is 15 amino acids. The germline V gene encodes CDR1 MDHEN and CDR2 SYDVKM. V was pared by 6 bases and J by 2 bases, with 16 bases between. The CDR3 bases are TGTGCCAGCAGCCCCAATCGGTGGGCGAACTATGGCTACACCTTC. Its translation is CASSPNRWANYGYTF.

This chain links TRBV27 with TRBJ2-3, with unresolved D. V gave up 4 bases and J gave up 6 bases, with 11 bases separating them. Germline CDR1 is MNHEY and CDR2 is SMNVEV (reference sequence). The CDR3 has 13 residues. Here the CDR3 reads CASSSQSGDTQYF. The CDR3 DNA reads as TGTGCCAGCAGTTCACAATCCGGGGATACGCAGTATTTT.

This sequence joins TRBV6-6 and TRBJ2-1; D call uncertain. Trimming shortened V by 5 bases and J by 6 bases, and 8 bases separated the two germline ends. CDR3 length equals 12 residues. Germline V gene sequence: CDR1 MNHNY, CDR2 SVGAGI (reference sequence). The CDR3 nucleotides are TGTGCCAGCAGTCCTCTTAGCAATGAGCAGTTCTTC. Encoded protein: CASSPLSNEQFF.

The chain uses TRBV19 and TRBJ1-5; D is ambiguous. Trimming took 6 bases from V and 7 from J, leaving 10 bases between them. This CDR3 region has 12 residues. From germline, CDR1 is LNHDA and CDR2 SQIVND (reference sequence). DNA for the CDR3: TGTGCCAGTAGCCTACTCCGGCAGCCCCAGCATTTT. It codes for CASSLLRQPQHF. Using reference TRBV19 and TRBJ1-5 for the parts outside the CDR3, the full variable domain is DGGITQSPKYLFRKEGQNVTLSCEQNLNHDAMYWYRQDPGQGLRLIYYSQIVNDFQKGDIAEGYSVSREKKESFPLTVTSAQKNPTAFYLCASSLLRQPQHFGDGTRLSIL.

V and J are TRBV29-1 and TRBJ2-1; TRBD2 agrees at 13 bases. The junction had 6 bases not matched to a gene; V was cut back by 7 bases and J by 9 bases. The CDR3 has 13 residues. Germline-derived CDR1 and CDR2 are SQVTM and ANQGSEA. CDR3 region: CSAGLAGAGEQFF. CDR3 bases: TGCAGCGCCGGACTAGCGGGAGCTGGTGAGCAGTTCTTC.

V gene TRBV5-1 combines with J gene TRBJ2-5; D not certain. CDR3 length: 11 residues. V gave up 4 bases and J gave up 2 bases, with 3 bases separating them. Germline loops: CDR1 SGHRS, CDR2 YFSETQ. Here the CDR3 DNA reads TGCGCCAGCAGCCTTCAAGAGACCCAGTACTTC. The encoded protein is CASSLQETQYF. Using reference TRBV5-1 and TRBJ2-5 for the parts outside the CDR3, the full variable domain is KAGVTQTPRYLIKTRGQQVTLSCSPISGHRSVSWYQQTPGQGLQFLFEYFSETQRNKGNFPGRFSGRQFSNSRSEMNVSTLELGDSALYLCASSLQETQYFGPGTRLLVL.

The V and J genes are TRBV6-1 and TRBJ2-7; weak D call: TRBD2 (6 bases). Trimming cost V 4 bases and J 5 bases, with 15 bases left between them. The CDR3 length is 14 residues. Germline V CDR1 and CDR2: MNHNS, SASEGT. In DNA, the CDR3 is TGTGCCAGCAGTGCCCCCCGGACGGGGGACGAGCAGTACTTC. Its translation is CASSAPRTGDEQYF.

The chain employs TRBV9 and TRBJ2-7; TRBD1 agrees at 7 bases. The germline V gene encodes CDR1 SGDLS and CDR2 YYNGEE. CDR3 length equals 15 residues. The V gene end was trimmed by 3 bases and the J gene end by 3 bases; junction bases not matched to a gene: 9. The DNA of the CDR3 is TGTGCCAGCAGCGCCCGGGACAGAGCTCTCTACGAGCAGTACTTC. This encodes CASSARDRALYEQYF. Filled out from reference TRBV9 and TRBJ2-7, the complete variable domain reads DSGVTQTPKHLITATGQRVTLRCSPRSGDLSVYWYQQSLDQGLQFLIQYYNGEERAKGNILERFSAQQFPDLHSELNLSSLELGDSALYFCASSARDRALYEQYFGPGTRLTVT.

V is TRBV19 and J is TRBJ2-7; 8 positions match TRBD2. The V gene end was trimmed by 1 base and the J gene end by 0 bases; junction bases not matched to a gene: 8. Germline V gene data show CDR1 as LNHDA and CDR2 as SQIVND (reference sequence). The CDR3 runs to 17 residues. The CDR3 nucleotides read TGTGCCAGTAGTATAGTGGCTAGCGGGCGCCACTCCTACGAGCAGTACTTC. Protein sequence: CASSIVASGRHSYEQYF.

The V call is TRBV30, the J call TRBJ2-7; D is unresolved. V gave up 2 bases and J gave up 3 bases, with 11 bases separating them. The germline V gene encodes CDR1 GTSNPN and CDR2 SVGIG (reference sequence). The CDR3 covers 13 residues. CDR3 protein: CAWSLGTFYEQYF. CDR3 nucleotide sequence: TGTGCCTGGAGTCTGGGCACGTTCTACGAGCAGTACTTC.

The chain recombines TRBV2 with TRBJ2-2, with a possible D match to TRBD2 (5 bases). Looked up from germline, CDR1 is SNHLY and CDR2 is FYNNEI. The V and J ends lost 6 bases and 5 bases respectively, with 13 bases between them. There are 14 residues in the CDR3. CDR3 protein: CASRSGWGTGELFF. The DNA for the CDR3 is TGTGCCAGCAGGTCGGGGTGGGGAACCGGGGAGCTGTTTTTT.

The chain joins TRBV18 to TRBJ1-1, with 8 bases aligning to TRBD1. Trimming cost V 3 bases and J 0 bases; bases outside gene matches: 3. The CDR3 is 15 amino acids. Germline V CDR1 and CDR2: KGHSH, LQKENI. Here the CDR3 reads CASSPWDRMNTEAFF. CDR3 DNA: TGTGCCAGCTCACCCTGGGACAGGATGAACACTGAAGCTTTCTTT.

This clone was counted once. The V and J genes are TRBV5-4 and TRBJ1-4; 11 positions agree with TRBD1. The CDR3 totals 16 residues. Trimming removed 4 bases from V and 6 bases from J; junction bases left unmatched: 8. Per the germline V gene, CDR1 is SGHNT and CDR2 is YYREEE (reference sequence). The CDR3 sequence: CASSVRTGGFHEKLFF. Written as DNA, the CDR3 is TGTGCCAGCAGCGTACGGACAGGGGGCTTTCATGAAAAACTGTTTTTT. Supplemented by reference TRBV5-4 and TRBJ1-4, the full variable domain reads ETGVTQSPTHLIKTRGQQVTLRCSSQSGHNTVSWYQQALGQGPQFIFQYYREEENGRGNFPPRFSGLQFPNYSSELNVNALELDDSALYLCASSVRTGGFHEKLFFGSGTQLSVL.

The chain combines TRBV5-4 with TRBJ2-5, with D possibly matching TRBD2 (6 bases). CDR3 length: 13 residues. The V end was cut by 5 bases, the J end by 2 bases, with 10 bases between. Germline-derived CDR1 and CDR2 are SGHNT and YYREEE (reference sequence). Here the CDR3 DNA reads TGTGCCAGCAGGCGGGACCTGCAAGAGACCCAGTACTTC. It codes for CASRRDLQETQYF.

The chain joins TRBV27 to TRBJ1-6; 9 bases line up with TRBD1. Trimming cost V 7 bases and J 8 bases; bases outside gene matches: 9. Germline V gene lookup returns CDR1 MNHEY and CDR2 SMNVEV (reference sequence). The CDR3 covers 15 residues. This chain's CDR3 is CASKPPGQGHSPLHF. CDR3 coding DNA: TGTGCCAGCAAACCACCCGGACAGGGGCATTCACCCCTCCACTTT.

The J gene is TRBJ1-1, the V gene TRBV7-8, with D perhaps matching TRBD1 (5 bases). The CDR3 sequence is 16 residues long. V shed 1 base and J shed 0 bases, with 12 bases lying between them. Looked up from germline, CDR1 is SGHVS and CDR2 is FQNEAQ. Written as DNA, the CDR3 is TGTGCCAGCAGCTTAGGCCAGAGACAGATGAACACTGAAGCTTTCTTT. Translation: CASSLGQRQMNTEAFF.

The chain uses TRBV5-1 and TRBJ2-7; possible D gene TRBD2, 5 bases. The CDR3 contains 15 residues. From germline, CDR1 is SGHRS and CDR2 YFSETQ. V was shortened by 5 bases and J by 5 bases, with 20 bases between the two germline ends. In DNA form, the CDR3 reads TGCGCCAGCAGGCGAGACTACGGCTCCAGGAACGAGCAGTACTTC. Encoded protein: CASRRDYGSRNEQYF.

Here the CDR3 DNA reads TGCGCCAGCAGCTTGGGGGACAGGGAAGCAGATACGCAGTATTTT. Translated: CASSLGDREADTQYF. This chain joins TRBV5-1 and TRBJ2-3, with 9 bases aligning to TRBD1. Looked up from germline, CDR1 is SGHRS and CDR2 is YFSETQ. CDR3 length: 15 amino acids. V lost 0 bases and J lost 4; bases outside the gene matches: 3.

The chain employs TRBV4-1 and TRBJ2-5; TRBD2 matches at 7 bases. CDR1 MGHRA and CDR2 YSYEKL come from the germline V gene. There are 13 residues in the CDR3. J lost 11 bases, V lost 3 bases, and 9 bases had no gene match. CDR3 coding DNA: TGCGCCAGCAGCCAGAACTACCAGGGAGGGCAGTACTTC. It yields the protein CASSQNYQGGQYF.

The CDR3 region is CASRPRGISYEQYF. The DNA of the CDR3 is TGTGCCAGCAGGCCACGGGGAATCTCCTACGAGCAGTACTTC. This chain uses TRBV27 with TRBJ2-7, with TRBD2 as a possible D gene (5 bases). Germline V gene sequence: CDR1 MNHEY, CDR2 SMNVEV (reference sequence). V was clipped by 6 bases and J by 0 bases, with 12 bases between them. The CDR3 extends over 14 amino acids.

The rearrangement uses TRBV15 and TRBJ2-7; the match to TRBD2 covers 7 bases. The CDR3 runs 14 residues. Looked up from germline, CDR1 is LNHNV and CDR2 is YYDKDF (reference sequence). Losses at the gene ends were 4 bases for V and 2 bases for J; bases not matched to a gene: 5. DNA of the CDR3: TGTGCCACCAGCACACGGGGGGTAACCTACGAGCAGTACTTC. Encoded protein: CATSTRGVTYEQYF.

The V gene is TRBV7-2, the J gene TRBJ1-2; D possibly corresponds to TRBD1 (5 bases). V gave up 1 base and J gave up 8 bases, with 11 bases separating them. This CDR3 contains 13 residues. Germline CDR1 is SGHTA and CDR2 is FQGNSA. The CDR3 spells CASSLDQGLGYTF. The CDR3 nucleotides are TGTGCCAGCAGCTTAGATCAGGGATTGGGCTACACCTTC.

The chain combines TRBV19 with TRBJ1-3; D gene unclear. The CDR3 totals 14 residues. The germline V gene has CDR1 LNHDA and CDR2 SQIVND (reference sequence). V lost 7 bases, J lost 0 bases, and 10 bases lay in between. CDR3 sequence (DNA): TGTGCCAGTACCCCTTCGGTCTCTGGAAACACCATATATTTT. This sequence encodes CASTPSVSGNTIYF.

CDR3 loop: CASSLGLGGNTEAFF. In DNA, the CDR3 is TGTGCCAGCAGCTTAGGTTTGGGGGGGAACACTGAAGCTTTCTTT. The chain uses TRBV7-8 and TRBJ1-1, with D maybe TRBD1 (5 bases). The V gene's germline CDR1 is SGHVS and CDR2 FQNEAQ. CDR3 length: 15 residues. Between the trimmed V and J ends, which lost 1 base and 1 base, there was a span of 10 bases.

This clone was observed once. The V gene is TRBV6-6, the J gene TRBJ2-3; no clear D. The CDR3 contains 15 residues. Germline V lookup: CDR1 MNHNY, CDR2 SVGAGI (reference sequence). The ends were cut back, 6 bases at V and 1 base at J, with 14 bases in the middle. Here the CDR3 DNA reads TGTGCCAGCAGCCCCCGTCGACGGGGCACAGATACGCAGTATTTT. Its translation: CASSPRRRGTDTQYF.

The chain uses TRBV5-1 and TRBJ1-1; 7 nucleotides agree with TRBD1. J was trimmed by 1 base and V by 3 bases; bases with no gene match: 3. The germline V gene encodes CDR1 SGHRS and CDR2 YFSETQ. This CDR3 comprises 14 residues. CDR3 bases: TGCGCCAGCAGCTCGGACAGGCCGAACACTGAAGCTTTCTTT. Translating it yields CASSSDRPNTEAFF.

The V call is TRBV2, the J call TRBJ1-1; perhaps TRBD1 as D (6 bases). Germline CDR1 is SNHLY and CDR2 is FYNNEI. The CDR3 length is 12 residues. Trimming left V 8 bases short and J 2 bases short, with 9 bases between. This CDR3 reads CASGQLNTEAFF. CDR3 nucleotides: TGTGCCAGCGGACAGTTAAACACTGAAGCTTTCTTT.